This entry concerns a single T cell receptor beta chain. Germline V gene lookup returns CDR1 LNHNV and CDR2 YYDKDF (reference sequence). V shed 0 bases and J 4 bases; nucleotides not matched to a gene: 6. This CDR3 has 16 residues. As it was prepared, the TCRbeta library received unique molecular identifiers. Via MiXCR, TCRdb re-called the PCR reads, giving one row per CDR3 protein. This sample has about 100,000 distinct CDR3 sequences, with about 6% found just once. This record comes from a study of T-cell reconstitution after alpha-beta-depleted transplantation in children. The starting material was PBMCs, mostly from graft donor cells, obtained 360 days after TCRalphabeta/CD19-depleted stem cell transplant. The chain is built from TRBV15 and TRBJ2-5, with 9 bases lining up with TRBD2. This clonotype was sampled from a male patient aged 2-10 years who had a stem cell transplant for acute lymphoblastic leukemia, so the T cells may come from the graft donor. CDR3 nucleotide sequence: TGTGCCACCAGCAGAGATTTGCGGGAGGGCCGAGAGACCCAGTACTTC. Amino acids: CATSRDLREGRETQYF. The whole variable domain, filled in from reference TRBV15 and TRBJ2-5, reads DAMVIQNPRYQVTQFGKPVTLSCSQTLNHNVMYWYQQKSSQAPKLLFHYYDKDFNNEADTPDNFQSRRPNTSFCFLDIRSPGLGDTAMYLCATSRDLREGRETQYFGPGTRLLVL.